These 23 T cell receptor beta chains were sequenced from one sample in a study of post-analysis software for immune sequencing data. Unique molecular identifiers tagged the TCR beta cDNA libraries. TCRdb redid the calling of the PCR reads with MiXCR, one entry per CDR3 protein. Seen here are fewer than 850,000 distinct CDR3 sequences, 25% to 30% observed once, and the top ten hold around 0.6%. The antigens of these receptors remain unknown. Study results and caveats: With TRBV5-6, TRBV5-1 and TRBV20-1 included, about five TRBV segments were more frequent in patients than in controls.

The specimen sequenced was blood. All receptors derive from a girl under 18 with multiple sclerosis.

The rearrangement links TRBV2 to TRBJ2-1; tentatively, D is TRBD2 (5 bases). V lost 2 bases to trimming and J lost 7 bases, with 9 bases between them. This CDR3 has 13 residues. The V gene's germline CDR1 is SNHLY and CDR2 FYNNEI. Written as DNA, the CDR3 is TGTGCCAGCAGTGAATGGAGAGGGAATGAGCAGTTCTTC. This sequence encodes CASSEWRGNEQFF.

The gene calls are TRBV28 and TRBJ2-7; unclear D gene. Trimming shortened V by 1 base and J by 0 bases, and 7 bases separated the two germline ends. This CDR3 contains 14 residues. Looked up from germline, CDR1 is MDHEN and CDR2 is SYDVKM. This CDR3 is CASSLYDNSYEQYF. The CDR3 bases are TGTGCCAGCAGTTTATACGATAACTCCTACGAGCAGTACTTC.

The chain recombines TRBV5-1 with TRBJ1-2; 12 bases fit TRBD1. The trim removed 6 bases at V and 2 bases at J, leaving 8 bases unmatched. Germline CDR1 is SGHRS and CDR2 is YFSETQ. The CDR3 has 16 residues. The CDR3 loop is CASTARDRGRNYGYTF. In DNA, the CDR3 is TGCGCCAGCACCGCCCGGGACAGGGGGCGCAACTATGGCTACACCTTC.

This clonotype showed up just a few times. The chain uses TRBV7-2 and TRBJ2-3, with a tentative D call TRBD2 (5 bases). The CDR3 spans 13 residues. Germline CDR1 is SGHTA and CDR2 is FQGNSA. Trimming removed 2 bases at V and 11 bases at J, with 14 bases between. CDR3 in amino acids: CASSLSQRTVQYF. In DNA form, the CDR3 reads TGTGCCAGCAGCTTATCGCAGCGGACTGTGCAGTATTTT.

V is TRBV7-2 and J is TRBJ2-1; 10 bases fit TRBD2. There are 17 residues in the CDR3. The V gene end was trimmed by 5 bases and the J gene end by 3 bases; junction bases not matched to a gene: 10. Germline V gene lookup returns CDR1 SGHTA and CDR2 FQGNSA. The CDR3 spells CASSTRTSGGVYNEQFF. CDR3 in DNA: TGTGCCAGCAGCACCCGGACTAGCGGCGGAGTCTACAATGAGCAGTTCTTC.

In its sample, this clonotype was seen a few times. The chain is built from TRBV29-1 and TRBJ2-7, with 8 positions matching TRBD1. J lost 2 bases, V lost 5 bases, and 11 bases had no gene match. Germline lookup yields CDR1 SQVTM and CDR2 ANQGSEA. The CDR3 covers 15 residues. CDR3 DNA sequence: TGCAGCGTTACCCGGGATCAACAGGGGGCCTACGAGCAGTACTTC. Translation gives CSVTRDQQGAYEQYF.

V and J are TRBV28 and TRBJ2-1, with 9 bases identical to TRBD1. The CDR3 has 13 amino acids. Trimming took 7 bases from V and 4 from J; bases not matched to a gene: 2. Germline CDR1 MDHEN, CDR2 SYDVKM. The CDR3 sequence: CASTGQGYNEQFF. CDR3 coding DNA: TGTGCCAGCACAGGACAGGGGTACAATGAGCAGTTCTTC.

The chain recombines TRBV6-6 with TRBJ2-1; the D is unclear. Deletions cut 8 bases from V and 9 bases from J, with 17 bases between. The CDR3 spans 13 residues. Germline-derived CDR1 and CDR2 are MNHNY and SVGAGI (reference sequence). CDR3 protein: CASRPVSSGEQFF. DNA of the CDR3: TGTGCCAGCCGCCCGGTCTCTTCGGGTGAGCAGTTCTTC.

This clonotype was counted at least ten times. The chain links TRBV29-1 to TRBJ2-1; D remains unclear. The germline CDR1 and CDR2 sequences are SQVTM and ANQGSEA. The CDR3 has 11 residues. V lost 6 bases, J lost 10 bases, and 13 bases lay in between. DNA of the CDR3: TGCAGCGTCCAGGACGCACAAGAGCAGTTCTTC. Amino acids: CSVQDAQEQFF.

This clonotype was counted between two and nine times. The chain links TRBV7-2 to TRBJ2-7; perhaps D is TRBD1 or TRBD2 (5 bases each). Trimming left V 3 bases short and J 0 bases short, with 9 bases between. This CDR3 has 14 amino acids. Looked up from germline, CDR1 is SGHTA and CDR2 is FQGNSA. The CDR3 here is CASSLGTTSYEQYF. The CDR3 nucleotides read TGTGCCAGCAGCTTGGGGACCACCTCCTACGAGCAGTACTTC.

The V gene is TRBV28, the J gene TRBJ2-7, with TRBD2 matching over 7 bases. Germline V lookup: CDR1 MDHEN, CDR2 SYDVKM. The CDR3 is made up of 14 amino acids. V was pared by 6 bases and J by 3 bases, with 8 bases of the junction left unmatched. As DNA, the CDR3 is TGTGCCAGCAGAGAAGCGGGACGAAACTACGAGCAGTACTTC. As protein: CASREAGRNYEQYF.

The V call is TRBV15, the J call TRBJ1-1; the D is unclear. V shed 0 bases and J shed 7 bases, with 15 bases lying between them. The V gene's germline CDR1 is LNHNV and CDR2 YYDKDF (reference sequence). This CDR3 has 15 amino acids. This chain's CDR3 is CATSRDLGSASEAFF. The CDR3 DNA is TGTGCCACCAGCAGAGATCTTGGGTCAGCCAGTGAAGCTTTCTTT.

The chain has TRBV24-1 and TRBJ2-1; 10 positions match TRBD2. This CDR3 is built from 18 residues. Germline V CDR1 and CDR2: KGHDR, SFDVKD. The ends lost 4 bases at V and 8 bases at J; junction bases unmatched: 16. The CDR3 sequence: CATSDPIGGSGRLHEQFF. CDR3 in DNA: TGTGCCACCAGTGACCCCATAGGTGGTAGCGGGAGGTTACATGAGCAGTTCTTC.

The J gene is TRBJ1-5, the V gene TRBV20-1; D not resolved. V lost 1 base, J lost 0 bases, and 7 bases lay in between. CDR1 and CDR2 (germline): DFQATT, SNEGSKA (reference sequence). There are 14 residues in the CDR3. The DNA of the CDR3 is TGCAGTGCTAGAGCTCACACTAGCAATCAGCCCCAGCATTTT. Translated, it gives CSARAHTSNQPQHF.

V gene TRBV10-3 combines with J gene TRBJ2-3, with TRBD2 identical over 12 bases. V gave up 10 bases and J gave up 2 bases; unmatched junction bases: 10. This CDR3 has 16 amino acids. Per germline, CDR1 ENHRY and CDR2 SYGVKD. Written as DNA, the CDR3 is TGTGCCACCAGAGAGACTAGCGGGGGCCCCACAGATACGCAGTATTTT. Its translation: CATRETSGGPTDTQYF.

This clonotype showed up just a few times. The CDR3 DNA sequence: TGTGCCAGCAGTTTAATTTCTAGCGGGAGAATCCACGAGCAGTACTTC. Translated, it gives CASSLISSGRIHEQYF. This rearrangement joins TRBV27 to TRBJ2-7, with 10 bases fitting TRBD2. CDR1 is MNHEY, CDR2 SMNVEV, per germline (reference sequence). The CDR3 is 16 amino acids. With V trimmed by 2 bases and J by 5 bases, 9 bases remained unmatched.

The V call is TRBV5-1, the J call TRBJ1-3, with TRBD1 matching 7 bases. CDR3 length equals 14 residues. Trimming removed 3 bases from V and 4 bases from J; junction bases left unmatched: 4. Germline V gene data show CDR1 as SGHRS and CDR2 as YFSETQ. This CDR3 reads CASSSSTGGNTIYF. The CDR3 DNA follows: TGCGCCAGCAGCTCCTCGACAGGGGGAAACACCATATATTTT.

This CDR3 is CASSKSPGGFYEQFF. DNA for the CDR3: TGTGCCAGCAGCAAAAGCCCGGGGGGGTTCTATGAGCAGTTCTTC. The chain has TRBV21-1 and TRBJ2-1; TRBD1, the table's D call, was not compared with the DNA. TRBV21-1 is flagged as a pseudogene. The CDR3 length is 15 residues.

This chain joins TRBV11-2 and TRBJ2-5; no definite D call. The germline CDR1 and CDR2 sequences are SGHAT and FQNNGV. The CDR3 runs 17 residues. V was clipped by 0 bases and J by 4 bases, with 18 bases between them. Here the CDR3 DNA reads TGTGCCAGCAGCTTAGAGATATCGTTCGGCCTCGGAGAGACCCAGTACTTC. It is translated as CASSLEISFGLGETQYF. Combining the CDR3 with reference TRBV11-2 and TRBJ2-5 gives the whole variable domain EAGVAQSPRYKIIEKRQSVAFWCNPISGHATLYWYQQILGQGPKLLIQFQNNGVVDDSQLPKDRFSAERLKGVDSTLKIQPAKLEDSAVYLCASSLEISFGLGETQYFGPGTRLLVL.

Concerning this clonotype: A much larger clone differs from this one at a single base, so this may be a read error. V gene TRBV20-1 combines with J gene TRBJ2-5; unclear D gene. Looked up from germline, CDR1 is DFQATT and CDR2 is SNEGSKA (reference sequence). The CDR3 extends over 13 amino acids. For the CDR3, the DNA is TGCAGTGCCCTCCCTCAGTACCAAGAGACCAAGTACTTC. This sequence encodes CSALPQYQETKYF.

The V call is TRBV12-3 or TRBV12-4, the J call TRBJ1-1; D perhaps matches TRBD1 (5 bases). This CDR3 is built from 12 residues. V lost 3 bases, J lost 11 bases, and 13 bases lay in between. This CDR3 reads CASSLGPGGAFF. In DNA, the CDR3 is TGTGCCAGCAGTTTGGGGCCCGGGGGGGCTTTCTTT.

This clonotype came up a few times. CDR3 loop: CSARGAVHEQFF. DNA for the CDR3: TGCAGTGCCAGGGGCGCGGTTCATGAGCAGTTCTTC. The V call is TRBV20-1, the J call TRBJ2-1, with D perhaps TRBD1 (6 bases). This CDR3 is 12 amino acids long. V lost 6 bases and J 8 bases, leaving 14 bases between the germline ends. From germline, CDR1 is DFQATT and CDR2 SNEGSKA (reference sequence).

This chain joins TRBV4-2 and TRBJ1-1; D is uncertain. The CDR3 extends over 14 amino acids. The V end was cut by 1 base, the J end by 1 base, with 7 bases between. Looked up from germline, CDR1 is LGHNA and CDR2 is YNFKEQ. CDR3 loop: CASSQAFGNTEAFF. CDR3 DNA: TGTGCCAGCAGCCAAGCTTTTGGGAACACTGAAGCTTTCTTT.